Described below is a single T cell receptor beta chain sequence and its context. These data belong to a study of T cell responses to AZD1222 COVID-19 vaccine. Method: immunoSEQ multiplex PCR; TCRdb's copy keeps in-frame clones and lacks some. The table has 90,000 to 150,000 clones, about nine tenths seen once; the top ten hold about 2.5%. This receptor was taken from an adult who received the AZD1222 COVID-19 vaccine. The sample in question was peripheral blood, obtained 28 days after the second AZD1222 dose.

The CDR3 is CASSLTQGLDYGYTF. DNA for the CDR3: TGCGCCAGCAGCTTGACACAGGGATTGGACTATGGCTACACCTTC. This chain uses TRBV5-1 with TRBJ1-2, with D tentatively TRBD1 (6 bases). The germline gives CDR1 SGHRS, CDR2 YFSETQ. The germline V and J ends were trimmed by 1 base and 3 bases, with 13 bases remaining between them. The CDR3 has 15 amino acids.